Following are 5 T cell receptor beta chains from one sample sequenced in a study of Graves' ophthalmopathy and Graves' hyperthyroidism. The study amplified TCR beta CDR3 regions using RNA transcripts. HTBI primers were employed in first-round RT-PCR, then a second-round multiplex PCR followed. TCRdb reprocessed the multiplex PCR reads with MiXCR, giving one entry per CDR3 protein. The data show 900,000 to 1,200,000 distinct CDR3 sequences, 35% to 40% seen once. Sequencing was done on a sample of peripheral blood or thyroid tissue (not recorded which). Source of these receptors: an adult man with Graves' hyperthyroidism.

This rearrangement joins TRBV7-9 to TRBJ2-3, with TRBD2 matching over 7 bases. V lost 5 bases, J lost 0 bases, and 14 bases stayed unmatched. Germline lookup yields CDR1 SEHNR and CDR2 FQNEAQ (reference sequence). This CDR3 is 18 amino acids long. This chain's CDR3 is CASSPRARGIGSTDTQYF. The CDR3 bases are TGTGCCAGCAGCCCCAGGGCGCGGGGGATTGGAAGCACAGATACGCAGTATTTT. Full variable domain (outside the CDR3, taken from reference TRBV7-9 and TRBJ2-3): DTGVSQNPRHKITKRGQNVTFRCDPISEHNRLYWYRQTLGQGPEFLTYFQNEAQLEKSRLLSDRFSAERPKGSFSTLEIQRTEQGDSAMYLCASSPRARGIGSTDTQYFGPGTRLTVL.

The rearrangement links TRBV5-8 to TRBJ1-5; 7 bases are a match to TRBD1. The CDR3 has 14 residues. The germline V gene has CDR1 SGHTS and CDR2 YDEGEE. After removal of 6 bases from V and 6 bases from J, the junction contained 9 bases not matched to a gene. CDR3 sequence: CASKPGQIFQPQHF. Written as DNA, the CDR3 is TGTGCCAGCAAACCGGGACAGATTTTTCAGCCCCAGCATTTT. Full variable domain (outside the CDR3, taken from reference TRBV5-8 and TRBJ1-5): EAGVTQSPTHLIKTRGQQATLRCSPISGHTSVYWYQQALGLGLQFLLWYDEGEERNRGNFPPRFSGRQFPNYSSELNVNALELEDSALYLCASKPGQIFQPQHFGDGTRLSIL.

As regards this clonotype: The conserved phenylalanine or tryptophan normally closing the CDR3 is absent here, so this likely arose from a read error. The DNA is omitted, as the CDR3 cannot be located on it reliably, and the CDR3 follows TCRdb's listing. The chain links TRBV7-6 to TRBJ1-1; TRBD1 was called by the table and not checked on the DNA. Per germline, CDR1 SGHVS and CDR2 FNYEAQ. The CDR3 length is 8 residues, termini included. The CDR3 loop reads CASSQRLS.

The chain joins TRBV25-1 to TRBJ1-1; D is undetermined. Per the germline V gene, CDR1 is MGHDK and CDR2 is SYGVNS. Deletions cut 10 bases from V and 1 base from J, with 16 bases between. There are 14 residues in the CDR3. CDR3 nucleotide sequence: TGTGCCAACAACTTTGTCGCCGGGAACACTGAAGCTTTCTTT. It translates to CANNFVAGNTEAFF.

The rearrangement joins TRBV29-1 to TRBJ2-7, with 7 bases matching TRBD1. The CDR3 runs 16 residues. Germline V gene data show CDR1 as SQVTM and CDR2 as ANQGSEA. The ends lost 5 bases at V and 5 bases at J; junction bases unmatched: 18. In DNA, the CDR3 is TGCAGCGTTTCTAAAGGGGGCTCAGGGATTTCGCACGAGCAGTACTTC. Translating gives CSVSKGGSGISHEQYF.